Below are 3 T cell receptor beta chains sequenced from a single sample in a study of blood T cells in healthy people across ages (dated by TCRdb to 2015 to 2017). The library was prepared using 5' RACE. The run used an Illumina HiSeq 2500. A second PCR of 7 to 11 cycles was performed with a sample-barcoded 5' primer and a J-beta primer mix. Starting from the raw public reads, TCRdb applied fastp trimming at Q25, assembled clones with MiXCR and retained in-frame beta chains. Entries that share a CDR3 protein sequence are merged under the most common genes and DNA. The sample profile shows approximately 1.5 million distinct CDR3 sequences; roughly 30% of them were found once. The ten largest clonotypes hold around 11% of the sample. The sequenced sample was blood. These receptors were taken from a woman aged 25 to 39 in good health.

CDR3 protein: CASSLSEVYEQYF. CDR3 DNA sequence: TGCGCCAGCAGCCTCTCGGAGGTCTACGAGCAGTACTTC. The V call is TRBV4-1, the J call TRBJ2-7; maybe TRBD2 (5 bases). The germline CDR1 and CDR2 sequences are MGHRA and YSYEKL. V was clipped by 4 bases and J by 3 bases, with 10 bases between them. CDR3 size: 13 residues.

CDR3 DNA: TGCAGTGCTAGAGGTGCCCTAGCGGGGGGGCGATCAGATACGCAGTATTTT. This encodes CSARGALAGGRSDTQYF. This chain uses TRBV20-1 with TRBJ2-3, with 12 positions matching TRBD2. J was trimmed by 4 bases and V by 1 base; bases with no gene match: 9. The CDR3 sequence is 17 residues long. The germline CDR1 and CDR2 sequences are DFQATT and SNEGSKA (reference sequence).

A remark on this clonotype: One junction end does not reproduce the germline sequence, and a read error may be involved. The CDR3 loop is CTSTAPGATYEQYF. The CDR3 region has the DNA TGTACCAGCACCGCCCCCGGGGCCACCTACGAGCAGTACTTC. This rearrangement joins TRBV12-3 or TRBV12-4 to TRBJ2-7, with D perhaps matching TRBD1 or TRBD2 (5 bases each). The CDR3 runs to 14 residues.